The 5 T cell receptor beta chains presented below share a single source sample, sequenced in a study of T cell responses to AZD1222 COVID-19 vaccine. Clones were read by immunoSEQ multiplex PCR, and TCRdb kept only the in-frame ones, dropping some. Of nearly 110,000 clones in the sample, around nine tenths are singletons; the top ten hold less than 25%. Specimen: peripheral blood, collected on day 0 of AZD1222 vaccination. The source of these receptors is an adult in good health.

The V call is TRBV5-5, the J call TRBJ1-2, with D hard to call. CDR1 is SGHKS and CDR2 is YYEKEE in the germline V gene (reference sequence). The CDR3 sequence is 14 residues long. The V end was cut by 0 bases, the J end by 7 bases, with 13 bases between. CDR3 bases: TGTGCCAGCAGCTTGGATATAGGGAGTGCTGGCTACACCTTC. Translating gives CASSLDIGSAGYTF.

J is TRBJ1-2 and V is TRBV18, with D perhaps TRBD1 (6 bases). The CDR3 covers 13 residues. Germline V gives CDR1 KGHSH, CDR2 LQKENI. V was pared by 3 bases and J by 6 bases, with 11 bases between. The CDR3 protein is CASSPGAGHGYTF. The CDR3 DNA reads TGTGCCAGCTCACCGGGGGCAGGGCATGGCTACACCTTC.

This rearrangement joins TRBV7-3 to TRBJ2-1; D tentatively fits TRBD1 or TRBD2 (5 bases each). There are 15 residues in the CDR3. Germline CDR1 reads SGHTA; CDR2 reads FQGTGA. V shed 1 base and J shed 6 bases, with 13 bases lying between them. The CDR3 sequence: CASSLKGRTFNEQFF. In nucleotides, the CDR3 is TGTGCCAGCAGCTTAAAGGGACGGACCTTCAATGAGCAGTTCTTC.

The chain uses TRBV12-3 or TRBV12-4 and TRBJ1-2; 7 bases agree with TRBD1. V was clipped by 5 bases and J by 6 bases; unmatched bases: 6. There are 13 residues in the CDR3. For the CDR3, the DNA is TGTGCCAGCAGTACGACAGGGTCCCATGGCTACACCTTC. The encoded protein is CASSTTGSHGYTF.

The genes are TRBV3-1 (or the pseudogene TRBV3-2) and TRBJ1-4; 11 bases match TRBD1. The CDR3 is 18 residues long. V gave up 2 bases and J gave up 4 bases; unmatched junction bases: 9. Looked up from germline, CDR1 is LGHDT and CDR2 is YNNKEL (reference sequence). The DNA for the CDR3 is TGTGCCAGCAGCCAACGGAGGACAGGGGGCTTGAATAATGAAAAACTGTTTTTT. Translated: CASSQRRTGGLNNEKLFF.